One sample yielded the 13 T cell receptor beta chains listed below, sequenced in a study of T cell responses to AZD1222 COVID-19 vaccine. Only in-frame clones appear in the TCRdb table, and some are missing; sequencing was by immunoSEQ multiplex PCR. The table includes 100,000 to 120,000 clones, roughly 85% detected once. This specimen was peripheral blood, taken on day 0 of AZD1222 vaccination. The origin of the receptors is an adult in good health.

The genes are TRBV5-6 and TRBJ1-5; D unresolved. V was trimmed by 1 base and J by 4 bases, leaving 12 bases between them. CDR1 is SGHDT and CDR2 is YYEEEE in the germline V gene. The CDR3 consists of 15 residues. The DNA of the CDR3 is TGTGCCAGCAGCTTGTACGCAGGAGGGAATCAGCCCCAGCATTTT. Its translation: CASSLYAGGNQPQHF.

This sequence joins TRBV7-9 and TRBJ2-4; 10 bases are a match to TRBD1. The V and J ends lost 4 bases and 3 bases, in that order; junction bases with no gene match: 3. CDR3 length equals 15 residues. CDR1 is SEHNR and CDR2 is FQNEAQ in the germline V gene (reference sequence). CDR3 nucleotides: TGTGCCAGCAGCTCCGGGACAGGGGACAAAAACATTCAGTACTTC. This translates into CASSSGTGDKNIQYF. Full variable domain (missing parts from reference TRBV7-9 and TRBJ2-4): DTGVSQNPRHKITKRGQNVTFRCDPISEHNRLYWYRQTLGQGPEFLTYFQNEAQLEKSRLLSDRFSAERPKGSFSTLEIQRTEQGDSAMYLCASSSGTGDKNIQYFGAGTRLSVL.

The chain combines TRBV27 with TRBJ2-5, with TRBD2 matching over 9 bases. V lost 5 bases, J lost 4 bases, and 8 bases stayed unmatched. Germline CDR1 reads MNHEY; CDR2 reads SMNVEV (reference sequence). The CDR3 runs to 15 residues. The CDR3 coding sequence is TGTGCCAGCAGTCTGTTAGCGGGAGTACGAGAGACCCAGTACTTC. Amino acids: CASSLLAGVRETQYF.

The sample holds one count of this clone. The V call is TRBV24-1, the J call TRBJ2-3, with 11 bases that match TRBD1. This CDR3 is built from 15 residues. The germline CDR1 and CDR2 sequences are KGHDR and SFDVKD. With V trimmed by 2 bases and J by 4 bases, 1 base remained unmatched. The DNA of the CDR3 is TGTGCCACCAGTGATTGGACAGGGGGCGCAGATACGCAGTATTTT. Amino acids: CATSDWTGGADTQYF.

The genes are TRBV25-1 and TRBJ2-5; the D gene could be TRBD1 or TRBD2 (5 bases each). Trimming pared 5 bases from V and 4 bases from J, leaving 11 bases between. The V gene's germline CDR1 is MGHDK and CDR2 SYGVNS. CDR3 length: 13 amino acids. The chain's CDR3 is CASSPWGRETQYF. Here the CDR3 DNA reads TGTGCCAGCAGTCCCTGGGGGAGAGAGACCCAGTACTTC.

This clone was seen more than once but under ten times. CDR3 coding DNA: TGTGCCAGCAGCCCCTGGACAGGGTGGACGTCGGGCTATGGCTACACCTTC. Its translation: CASSPWTGWTSGYGYTF. This chain links TRBV3-1 (or the pseudogene TRBV3-2) with TRBJ1-2; 8 positions match TRBD1. V was pared by 4 bases and J by 4 bases, with 14 bases of the junction left unmatched. Germline loops: CDR1 LGHDT, CDR2 YNNKEL (reference sequence). This CDR3 contains 17 residues.

This chain connects TRBV5-4 to TRBJ2-1; D possibly uses TRBD1 or TRBD2 (5 bases each). The CDR3 spans 14 residues. V lost 4 bases to trimming and J lost 8 bases, with 16 bases between them. Germline lookup yields CDR1 SGHNT and CDR2 YYREEE (reference sequence). The CDR3 loop is CASSPTGGTDEQFF. For the CDR3, the DNA is TGTGCCAGCAGCCCCACTGGGGGAACCGATGAGCAGTTCTTC. Using reference TRBV5-4 and TRBJ2-1 for the parts outside the CDR3, the full variable domain is ETGVTQSPTHLIKTRGQQVTLRCSSQSGHNTVSWYQQALGQGPQFIFQYYREEENGRGNFPPRFSGLQFPNYSSELNVNALELDDSALYLCASSPTGGTDEQFFGPGTRLTVL.

The chain carries TRBV3-1 (or the pseudogene TRBV3-2) and TRBJ1-3; D uncertain. Trimming removed 6 bases at V and 0 bases at J, with 12 bases between. CDR1 is LGHDT, CDR2 YNNKEL, per germline (reference sequence). The CDR3 contains 15 residues. In DNA form, the CDR3 reads TGTGCCAGCAGTAGGACGTTAGACTCTGGAAACACCATATATTTT. It specifies CASSRTLDSGNTIYF.

This sequence joins TRBV4-3 and TRBJ2-1, with 16 bases lining up with TRBD2. V lost 4 bases to trimming and J lost 8 bases; unmatched junction nucleotides: 5. The CDR3 runs 16 residues. Per germline, CDR1 LGHNA and CDR2 YSLEER. This CDR3 is CASSLGTSGGAHEQFF. The DNA of the CDR3 is TGCGCCAGCAGCCTTGGGACTAGCGGGGGGGCCCATGAGCAGTTCTTC.

The chain has TRBV28 and TRBJ1-2; D perhaps matches TRBD1 (6 bases). The germline V and J ends were trimmed by 5 bases and 4 bases, with 26 bases remaining between them. CDR1 and CDR2 (germline): MDHEN, SYDVKM. This CDR3 is 18 amino acids long. The CDR3, as DNA: TGTGCCAGCAGTAATTCTGGCGGCGGGGGGCTCCTCCTCTATGGCTACACCTTC. Encoded protein: CASSNSGGGGLLLYGYTF.

The V gene is TRBV5-1, the J gene TRBJ1-4; maybe TRBD1 (5 bases). V lost 4 bases, J lost 8 bases, and 18 bases lay in between. Per the germline V gene, CDR1 is SGHRS and CDR2 is YFSETQ. CDR3 size: 15 residues. The chain's CDR3 is CASSPGIQRGEKLFF. The CDR3 DNA reads TGCGCCAGCAGCCCAGGGATCCAGCGAGGGGAAAAACTGTTTTTT.

This rearrangement joins TRBV9 to TRBJ2-5; 7 nucleotides agree with TRBD2. The length of the CDR3 is 14 residues. Germline lookup yields CDR1 SGDLS and CDR2 YYNGEE. V shed 2 bases, J shed 5 bases, and the junction held 6 bases outside the gene matches. CDR3: CASSVGGSGETQYF. CDR3 DNA: TGTGCCAGCAGCGTGGGGGGGTCGGGCGAGACCCAGTACTTC.

V gene TRBV5-1 combines with J gene TRBJ1-2; D is perhaps TRBD1 (6 bases). This CDR3 region has 14 residues. V lost 3 bases, J lost 4 bases, and 13 bases lay in between. Germline V gene lookup returns CDR1 SGHRS and CDR2 YFSETQ. The CDR3 nucleotides read TGCGCCAGCAGCTCAGAGGGACACGGCTATGGCTACACCTTC. Protein sequence: CASSSEGHGYGYTF.